This T cell receptor beta chain stems from a study of shared clonotypes between healthy human individuals. Study conclusions and caveats: Naive subsets tended to show greater estimated richness than memory subsets.

The CDR3 sequence is 13 residues long. Trimming cost V 2 bases and J 1 base, with 5 bases left between them. From germline, CDR1 is MDHEN and CDR2 SYDVKM. None of the donors, who were healthy HIV-negative adults, had recently had acute infections or vaccinations. Both subsets, CD45RA+ naive and CD45RA-negative memory, were split from the CD4+ cells. Some clones are missing from TCRdb's copy, which holds only in-frame ones; the method was immunoSEQ multiplex PCR. The sample holds fewer than 2.5 million clones, roughly 93% seen once. A note on this clone: Its antigen is not identified.

V usage is TRBV28 and J usage is TRBJ1-1; D is undetermined. The clonotype originates from a young man in good health. Some clones in this sample may be carry-over from other donors' samples. Material: naive CD4+ T cells from PBMCs. Documented subset: CD45RA+ positively selected. Written as DNA, the CDR3 is TGTGCCAGCAGTTTACTGTCGAACACTGAAGCTTTCTTT. This codes for CASSLLSNTEAFF.